This is a list of T cell receptor beta chains from one sample in a study of cytomegalovirus exposure and HLA in healthy donors. Repertoires were generated with immunoSEQ multiplex PCR, while TCRdb's copy carries only in-frame clones and drops some. This repertoire shows 85,000 to 120,000 clones, more than 75% found once; its top ten account for 6.1%. Sequencing was carried out using PBMCs. These receptors were collected from a woman in her 50s in good health and CMV-seropositive. Each CDR3 is given with its conserved first and last residue. A D gene is named only where the DNA matches it firmly. Rows give clone size only sometimes, using once, few, many, or a class for an expanded clone.

j_call | d_call | v_call | clone_size | cdr3_aa | cdr3_nt
TRBJ2-5 | TRBD2 | TRBV15 | NA | CATSRDGTGGETQYF | TGTGCCACCAGCAGAGATGGGACGGGGGGTGAGACCCAGTACTTC
TRBJ1-1 | TRBD1 | TRBV28 | NA | CASEVQGGKAEAFF | TGTGCCAGCGAGGTACAGGGGGGAAAGGCGGAAGCTTTCTTT
TRBJ1-4 | NA | TRBV2 | NA | CASSEAVQGGNEKLFF | TGTGCCAGCAGTGAAGCGGTACAGGGAGGGAATGAAAAACTGTTTTTT
TRBJ1-4 | NA | TRBV19 | NA | CARQNEKLFF | TGTGCCAGGCAGAATGAAAAACTGTTTTTT
TRBJ2-1 | NA | TRBV6-5 | few | CASSLLQGIYNEQFF | TGTGCCAGCAGTCTACTACAGGGAATATACAATGAGCAGTTCTTC
TRBJ2-7 | TRBD1 | TRBV7-3 | NA | CASSRGTGPPGEQYF | TGTGCCAGCAGCCGAGGGACAGGCCCACCGGGGGAGCAGTACTTC
TRBJ1-6 | TRBD1 | TRBV7-2 | NA | CASSLRGRDSPLHF | TGTGCCAGCAGCTTGAGGGGGCGAGATTCACCCCTCCACTTT
TRBJ1-2 | TRBD1 | TRBV5-1 | NA | CASSSTGEYSYTF | TGCGCCAGCAGCTCCACAGGGGAATATAGCTACACCTTC
TRBJ1-4 | TRBD1 | TRBV27 | once | CASRRQGAGEKLFF | TGTGCCAGCAGACGACAGGGGGCAGGGGAAAAACTGTTTTTT
TRBJ2-5 | NA | TRBV5-4 | NA | CASSLAGQGWETQYF | TGTGCCAGCAGCTTGGCCGGGCAGGGCTGGGAGACCCAGTACTTC
TRBJ2-6 | TRBD1 | TRBV14 | NA | CASSRQGGVVGANVLTF | TGTGCCAGCAGCAGACAGGGGGGAGTAGTTGGGGCCAACGTCCTGACTTTC